This T cell receptor (beta chain) was profiled in a study of regulatory T cells in long-lasting Graves disease. Study findings and constraints: The TCR repertoire of persistent Graves' patients was less diverse than that of newly diagnosed ones.

V was shortened by 3 bases and J by 5 bases, with 4 bases between the two germline ends. Germline CDR1 is GTSNPN and CDR2 is SVGIG (reference sequence). The CDR3 sequence is 11 residues long. The sample's time point: newly diagnosed GD, antithyroid drugs for less than 3 months. Generation of the TCR library employed RNA extracted from PBMCs. This clonotype was counted many times. Its antigen is still unknown. Construction of the TCR beta libraries employed iRepertoire HTBI primers in conjunction with Arm-PCR of CDR3 regions. Per the authors' pipeline: Across all samples, approximately 64 TRBV segments and 15 or so TRBJ segments were identified. One entry per CDR3 protein results from TCRdb running MiXCR on the multiplex PCR reads. The V and J calls, along with clone size, are taken from TCRdb and not from the paper's own processing. The sample has a few hundred thousand distinct CDR3 sequences, 12% seen once.

This sample was shared with a second study, whose subject was T cells in Graves' hyperthyroidism and ophthalmopathy.

The chain combines TRBV30 with TRBJ1-4; D is unclear. This receptor was obtained from a woman aged 18-35 years with Graves disease. The sample consisted of peripheral blood mononuclear cells (PBMCs), taken at new diagnosis, from a patient treated with antithyroid drugs. For the CDR3, the DNA is TGTGCCTGGAGGGAAAATGAAAAACTGTTTTTT. It specifies CAWRENEKLFF.